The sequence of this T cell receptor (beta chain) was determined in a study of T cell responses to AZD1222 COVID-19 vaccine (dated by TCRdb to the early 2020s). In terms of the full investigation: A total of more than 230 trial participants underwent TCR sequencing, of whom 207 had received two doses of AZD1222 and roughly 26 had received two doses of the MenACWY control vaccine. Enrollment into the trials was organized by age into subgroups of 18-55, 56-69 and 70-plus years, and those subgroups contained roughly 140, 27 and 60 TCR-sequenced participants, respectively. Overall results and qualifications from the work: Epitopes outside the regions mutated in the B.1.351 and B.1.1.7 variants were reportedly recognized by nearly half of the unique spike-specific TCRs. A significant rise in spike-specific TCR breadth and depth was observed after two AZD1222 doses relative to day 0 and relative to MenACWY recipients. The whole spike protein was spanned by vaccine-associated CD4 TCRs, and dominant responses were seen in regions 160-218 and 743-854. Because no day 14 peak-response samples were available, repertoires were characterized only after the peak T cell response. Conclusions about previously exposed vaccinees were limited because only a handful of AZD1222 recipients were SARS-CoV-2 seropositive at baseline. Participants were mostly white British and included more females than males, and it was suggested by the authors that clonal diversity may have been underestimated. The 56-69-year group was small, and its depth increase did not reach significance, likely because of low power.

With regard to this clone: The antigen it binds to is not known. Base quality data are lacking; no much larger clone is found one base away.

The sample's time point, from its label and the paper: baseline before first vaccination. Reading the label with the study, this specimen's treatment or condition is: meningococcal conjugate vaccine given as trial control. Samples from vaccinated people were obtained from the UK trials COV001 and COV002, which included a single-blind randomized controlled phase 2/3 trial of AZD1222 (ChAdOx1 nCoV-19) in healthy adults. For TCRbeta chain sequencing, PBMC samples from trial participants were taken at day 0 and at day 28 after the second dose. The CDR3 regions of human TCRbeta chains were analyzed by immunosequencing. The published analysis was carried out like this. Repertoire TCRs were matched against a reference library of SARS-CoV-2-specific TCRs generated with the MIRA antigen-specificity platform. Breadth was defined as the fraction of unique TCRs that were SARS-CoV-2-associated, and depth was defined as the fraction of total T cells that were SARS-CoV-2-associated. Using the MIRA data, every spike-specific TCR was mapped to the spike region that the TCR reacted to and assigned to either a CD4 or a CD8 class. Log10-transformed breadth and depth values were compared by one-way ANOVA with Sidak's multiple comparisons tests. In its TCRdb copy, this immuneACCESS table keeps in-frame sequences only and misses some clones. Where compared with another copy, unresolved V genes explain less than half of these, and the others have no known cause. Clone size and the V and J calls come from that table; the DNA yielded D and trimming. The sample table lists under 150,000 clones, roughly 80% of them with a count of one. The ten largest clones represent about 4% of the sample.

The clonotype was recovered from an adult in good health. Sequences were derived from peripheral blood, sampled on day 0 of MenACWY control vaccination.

Here is the DNA: TGTGCCTCAACGCAGGGGCCGACCAATTCACCCCTCCACTTT. This translates into CASTQGPTNSPLHF. The sequence is built from TRBV10-3 and TRBJ1-6, with a weak D call of TRBD1 (6 bases match). The CDR3 sequence holds 14 residues, the cysteine and phenylalanine included. The only DNA kept is the CDR3, 42 bases in frame from the first base. The germline V gene supplies CDR1 ENHRY and CDR2 SYGVKD. V is cut by 11 bases and J by 7 bases, and the space between the germline ends is 18 bases.